The clone carrying this T cell receptor (beta chain) showed up just a few times. No antigen is known for it. TCRdb re-called the 5' RACE reads through MiXCR, storing one row per CDR3 protein. Of about 330,000 distinct CDR3 sequences in the sample, less than 9.5% were seen once. Germline V gene data show CDR1 as SQVTM and CDR2 as ANQGSEA. This CDR3 is 13 amino acids long. V lost 0 bases, J lost 2 bases, and 8 bases lay in between. The data derive from a study of CD8 T cells in ankylosing spondylitis. Study-wide points: Seemingly characteristic of ankylosing spondylitis blood was a TCR beta motif consisting of fewer than 10 highly homologous variants.

This chain links TRBV29-1 with TRBJ2-7; D ambiguous. The sequenced sample was blood, either unsorted or a sorted T cell fraction (not recorded which). The sequence was obtained from a male donor with ankylosing spondylitis. The CDR3 loop is CSVEDPDTYEQYF. The CDR3 DNA is TGCAGCGTTGAAGACCCCGACACCTACGAGCAGTACTTC.